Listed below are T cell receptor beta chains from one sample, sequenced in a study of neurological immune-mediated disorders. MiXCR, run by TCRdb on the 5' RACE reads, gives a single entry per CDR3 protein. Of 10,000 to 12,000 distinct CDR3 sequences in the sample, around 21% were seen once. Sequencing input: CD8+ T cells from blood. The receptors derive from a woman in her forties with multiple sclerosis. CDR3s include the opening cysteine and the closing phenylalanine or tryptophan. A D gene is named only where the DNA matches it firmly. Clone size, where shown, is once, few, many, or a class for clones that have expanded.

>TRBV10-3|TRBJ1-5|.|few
TGTGCCATCAGTGAAAAAAGGCCGGAGGGCAGTCAGCCCCAGCATTTT
CAISEKRPEGSQPQHF
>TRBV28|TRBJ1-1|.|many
TGTGCCAGCAGTCTAACCACAGGGTCTCCCGAAGCTTTCTTT
CASSLTTGSPEAFF
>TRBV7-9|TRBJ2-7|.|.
TGTGCCAGCAGCTACCGGACTGAACCTTACGAGCAGTACTTC
CASSYRTEPYEQYF
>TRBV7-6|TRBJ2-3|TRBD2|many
TGTGCCACCTCTAGACTAGCGGGGGGCTCGCCAGATACGCAGTATTTT
CATSRLAGGSPDTQYF
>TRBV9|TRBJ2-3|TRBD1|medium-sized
TGTGCCAGCAGCGTAGGAGGGGGCGCCACAGATACGCAGTATTTT
CASSVGGGATDTQYF
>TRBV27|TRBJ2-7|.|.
TGTGCCAGCAGTTTTAGCCTGGGCTCCGAGCAGTACTTC
CASSFSLGSEQYF
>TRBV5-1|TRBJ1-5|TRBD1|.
TGCGCCAGCAGCTTAGGCAGGGGGTCGAATCAGCCCCAGCATTTT
CASSLGRGSNQPQHF
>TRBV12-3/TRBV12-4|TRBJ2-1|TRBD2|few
TGTGCCAGCAGCCCCCCCCTGACTAGCGGGGGCCACAATGAGCAGTTCTTC
CASSPPLTSGGHNEQFF
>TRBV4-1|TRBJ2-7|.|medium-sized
TGCGCCAGCAGCCAAGATTGGGGGACAAGTCGTGACGAGCAGTACTTC
CASSQDWGTSRDEQYF
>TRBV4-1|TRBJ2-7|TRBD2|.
TGCGCCAGCAGCTTAGCTAGCGGGGTTAACTACGAGCAGTACTTC
CASSLASGVNYEQYF
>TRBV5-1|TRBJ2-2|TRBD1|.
TGCGCCAGCAGCTTTGGACAGGGGGCGTTGGGGGAGCTGTTTTTT
CASSFGQGALGELFF
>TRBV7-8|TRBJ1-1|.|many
TGTGCCAGCAGCTTACTACAGGGGAACACTGAAGCTTTCTTT
CASSLLQGNTEAFF
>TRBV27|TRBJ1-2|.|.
TGTGCCAGCAGGTCAGGAGAGTATAACTATGGCTACACCTTC
CASRSGEYNYGYTF
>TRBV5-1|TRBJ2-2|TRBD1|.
TGCGCCAGCAGCCGGACAGGGGCCGGGGAGCTGTTTTTT
CASSRTGAGELFF
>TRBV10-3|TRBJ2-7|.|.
TGTGCCATCAGTGAGTCCCAAGGTGGCGGAGTCTACGAGCAGTACTTC
CAISESQGGGVYEQYF
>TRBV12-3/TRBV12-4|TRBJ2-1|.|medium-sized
TGTGCCAGCAGTTTATGGGAGCCCAATGAGCAGTTCTTC
CASSLWEPNEQFF
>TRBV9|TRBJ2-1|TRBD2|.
TGTGCCAGCAGCGTAGCAGCGGGGGAAAATGAGCAGTTCTTC
CASSVAAGENEQFF
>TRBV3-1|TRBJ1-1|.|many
TGTGCCAGCAGCCAACCGATGCACACTGAAGCTTTCTTT
CASSQPMHTEAFF
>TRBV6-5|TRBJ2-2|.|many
TGTGCCAGCACCGTGGACTGGGGGCGAGTTGGGGAGCTGTTTTTT
CASTVDWGRVGELFF
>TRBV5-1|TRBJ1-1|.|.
TGCGCCAGCAGCTTAGGGGCCTCGAACACTGAAGCTTTCTTT
CASSLGASNTEAFF
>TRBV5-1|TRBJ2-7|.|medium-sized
TGCGCCAGCAGCTTGGACTTCTTGGGAGTCTACGAGCAGTACTTC
CASSLDFLGVYEQYF
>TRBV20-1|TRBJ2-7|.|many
TGCAGTGCTAGAGGGGACCGGGCCTACGAGCAGTACTTC
CSARGDRAYEQYF
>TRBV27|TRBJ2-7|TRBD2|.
TGTGCCAGCAGTTTAACGTGGGGGGGGAACAACGAGCAGTACTTC
CASSLTWGGNNEQYF
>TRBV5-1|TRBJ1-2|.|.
TGCGCCAGCAGCCCGGTTCTGGGGTATGGCTACACCTTC
CASSPVLGYGYTF
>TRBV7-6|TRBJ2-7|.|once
TGTGCCAGCAGCTTAACCGCGACCGATTTCTCCTATGAGCAGTACTTC
CASSLTATDFSYEQYF
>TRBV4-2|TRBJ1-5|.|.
TGTGCCAGCAGCCAAGAGGGGAGGGAGCCCCAGCATTTT
CASSQEGREPQHF
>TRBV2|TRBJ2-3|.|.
TGTGCCAGCAGTGGCCTGGACAGCACAGATACGCAGTATTTT
CASSGLDSTDTQYF
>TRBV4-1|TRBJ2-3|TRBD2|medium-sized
TGCGCCAGCAGCCAAGGACGAGCAGCGGGGGAAGTCACAGATACGCAGTATTTT
CASSQGRAAGEVTDTQYF
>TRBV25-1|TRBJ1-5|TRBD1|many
TGTGCCAGCAGTGTTAAACGACAGGGGGCGCAGGATCAGCCCCAGCATTTT
CASSVKRQGAQDQPQHF
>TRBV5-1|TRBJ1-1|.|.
TGCGCCAGCAGCTCGTACGGATCTTCTAACACTGAAGCTTTCTTT
CASSSYGSSNTEAFF
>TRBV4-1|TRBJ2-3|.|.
TGCGCCAGCAGCCAAGCGGGGGACACAGATACGCAGTATTTT
CASSQAGDTDTQYF
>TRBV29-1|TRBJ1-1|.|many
TGCAGCGTTTCGGACAGCCTGAACACTGAAGCTTTCTTT
CSVSDSLNTEAFF
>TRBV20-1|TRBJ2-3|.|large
TGCAGCGTAGAAGGAACCGGGACCCAAAGCACAGATACGCAGTATTTT
CSVEGTGTQSTDTQYF
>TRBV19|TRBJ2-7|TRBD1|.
TGTGCCAGTAGCACAGGACAGGGTTACGAGCAGTACTTC
CASSTGQGYEQYF
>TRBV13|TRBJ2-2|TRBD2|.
TGTGCCAGCAGCTTGGGACTAGCGGGGGCCGTGAACACCGGGGAGCTGTTTTTT
CASSLGLAGAVNTGELFF